The 23 T cell receptor beta chains below were found in one sample sequenced in a study of blood T cell repertoires in COVID-19. Profiling relied on immunoSEQ multiplex PCR, and the TCRdb table lists in-frame clones only, not all of them. Among 120,000 to 150,000 clones listed, more than 75% were seen once. The sample comprised peripheral blood. The receptors stem from a woman in her forties or fifties with active or convalescent COVID-19.

CDR3 coding DNA: TGCAGTGCTAGAACGGGCACTGAAGCTTTCTTT. Protein product: CSARTGTEAFF. V usage is TRBV20-1 and J usage is TRBJ1-1; D remains ambiguous. Trimming removed 2 bases at V and 4 bases at J, with 5 bases between. The CDR3 loop spans 11 amino acids. The V gene's germline CDR1 is DFQATT and CDR2 SNEGSKA (reference sequence).

The chain combines TRBV4-1 with TRBJ2-2; 8 bases align to TRBD2. CDR3 length: 17 amino acids. V shed 0 bases, J shed 6 bases, and the junction held 9 bases outside the gene matches. CDR1 is MGHRA and CDR2 is YSYEKL in the germline V gene. The CDR3 region is CASSQDLSGTRAGELFF. CDR3 DNA: TGCGCCAGCAGCCAAGATCTGTCGGGGACTAGAGCCGGGGAGCTGTTTTTT.

The rearrangement joins TRBV6-6 to TRBJ1-1; the match to TRBD1 covers 8 bases. Germline V gene data show CDR1 as MNHNY and CDR2 as SVGAGI (reference sequence). The CDR3 sequence is 16 residues long. J lost 7 bases, V lost 5 bases, and 15 bases had no gene match. The CDR3 loop reads CASSPGGQGARLEAFF. The CDR3 region has the DNA TGTGCCAGCAGTCCTGGAGGGCAGGGGGCAAGACTTGAAGCTTTCTTT.

The rearrangement uses TRBV24-1 and TRBJ2-1; TRBD2 agrees at 8 bases. The CDR3 sequence is 13 residues long. Germline V gives CDR1 KGHDR, CDR2 SFDVKD. V lost 9 bases and J lost 4; bases outside the gene matches: 4. The CDR3 loop reads CATDGGGYNEQFF. Here the CDR3 DNA reads TGTGCCACCGACGGGGGGGGTTACAATGAGCAGTTCTTC.

DNA for the CDR3: TGTGCCAGCGATTCCGGGACTAACTACAATGAGCAGTTCTTC. Translating gives CASDSGTNYNEQFF. The chain is built from TRBV28 and TRBJ2-1; 7 bases match TRBD2. Germline trimming cut 8 bases from V and 3 bases from J; bases unmatched to any gene: 7. Germline V CDR1 and CDR2: MDHEN, SYDVKM. The CDR3 is 14 amino acids. The full variable domain, its missing parts supplied by reference TRBV28 and TRBJ2-1, is DVKVTQSSRYLVKRTGEKVFLECVQDMDHENMFWYRQDPGLGLRLIYFSYDVKMKEKGDIPEGYSVSREKKERFSLILESASTNQTSMYLCASDSGTNYNEQFFGPGTRLTVL.

The chain links TRBV12-5 to TRBJ1-5; TRBD1 matches 8 bases. Losses at the gene ends were 2 bases for V and 4 bases for J; bases not matched to a gene: 7. The CDR3 length is 16 residues. Germline V lookup: CDR1 LGHNT, CDR2 FRNRAP. The DNA for the CDR3 is TGTGCTAGTGGTTTGCGTACAGGGGGAAGGAATCAGCCCCAGCATTTT. Amino acids: CASGLRTGGRNQPQHF.

This sequence joins TRBV6-5 and TRBJ2-3; D is possibly TRBD2 (5 bases). Germline V CDR1 and CDR2: MNHEY, SVGAGI. The CDR3 length is 12 residues. Trimming removed 5 bases at V and 5 bases at J, with 8 bases between. The CDR3 is CASSRGGDTQYF. DNA for the CDR3: TGTGCCAGCAGTAGAGGAGGAGATACGCAGTATTTT.

In nucleotides, the CDR3 is TGTGCCAGCAGCACACAGGGGGGCCTTGAAGCTTTCTTT. Amino acids: CASSTQGGLEAFF. The chain couples TRBV5-4 to TRBJ1-1; the match to TRBD1 covers 8 bases. Germline assignment: CDR1 SGHNT and CDR2 YYREEE (reference sequence). This CDR3 region has 13 residues. The junction had 6 bases not matched to a gene; V was cut back by 4 bases and J by 7 bases.

V usage is TRBV29-1 and J usage is TRBJ1-1; D gene unclear. From germline, CDR1 is SQVTM and CDR2 ANQGSEA. This CDR3 contains 12 residues. V was cut by 6 bases and J by 0 bases, with 8 bases left in between. CDR3 coding DNA: TGCAGCGTGGTGAGGATGAACACTGAAGCTTTCTTT. It is translated as CSVVRMNTEAFF. Full variable domain (rest looked up from reference TRBV29-1 and TRBJ1-1): SAVISQKPSRDICQRGTSLTIQCQVDSQVTMMFWYRQQPGQSLTLIATANQGSEATYESGFVIDKFPISRPNLTFSTLTVSNMSPEDSSIYLCSVVRMNTEAFFGQGTRLTVV.

The chain joins TRBV4-3 to TRBJ1-6; D gene unclear. The V gene lost 0 bases and the J gene lost 7 bases, with 13 bases spanning the gap. The germline gives CDR1 LGHNA, CDR2 YSLEER. This CDR3 contains 16 residues. The CDR3 DNA follows: TGCGCCAGCAGCCAAGATCAAGGAGCCTTAAATTCACCCCTCCACTTT. Protein: CASSQDQGALNSPLHF.

CDR3 sequence reads: CASSLGLAGAAETQYF. CDR3 nucleotides: TGTGCCAGCAGTTTGGGACTAGCGGGAGCCGCAGAGACCCAGTACTTC. This rearrangement joins TRBV6-6 to TRBJ2-5; the match to TRBD2 covers 14 bases. With 4 bases clipped from V and 4 bases from J, the junction kept 5 bases outside the gene matches. The CDR3 has 16 residues. CDR1 and CDR2 (germline): MNHNY, SVGAGI (reference sequence).

V gene TRBV19 combines with J gene TRBJ1-5, with a tentative D call TRBD1 (6 bases). Germline V CDR1 and CDR2: LNHDA, SQIVND (reference sequence). Trimming cost V 4 bases and J 2 bases, with 15 bases left between them. The CDR3 contains 16 residues. As DNA, the CDR3 is TGTGCCAGTAGTACTACAGGGAAAACTGGCAATCAGCCCCAGCATTTT. Translating it yields CASSTTGKTGNQPQHF.

The chain links TRBV5-1 to TRBJ1-1; TRBD1 might be the D (5 bases). Trimming shortened V by 1 base and J by 4 bases, and 5 bases separated the two germline ends. This CDR3 has 12 residues. Germline V gene sequence: CDR1 SGHRS, CDR2 YFSETQ. The CDR3 DNA is TGCGCCAGCAGCTTGAGGGGCACTGAAGCTTTCTTT. Its protein product is CASSLRGTEAFF. The entire variable domain, with the rest obtained from reference TRBV5-1 and TRBJ1-1, is as follows: KAGVTQTPRYLIKTRGQQVTLSCSPISGHRSVSWYQQTPGQGLQFLFEYFSETQRNKGNFPGRFSGRQFSNSRSEMNVSTLELGDSALYLCASSLRGTEAFFGQGTRLTVV.

The chain has TRBV5-4 and TRBJ2-5; TRBD2 aligns across 9 bases. The CDR3 is made up of 15 amino acids. V was pared by 4 bases and J by 2 bases, with 6 bases of the junction left unmatched. Germline lookup yields CDR1 SGHNT and CDR2 YYREEE (reference sequence). CDR3 loop: CASSRTSASQETQYF. The DNA for the CDR3 is TGTGCCAGCAGCCGGACTAGCGCTTCACAAGAGACCCAGTACTTC.

The genes are TRBV30 and TRBJ1-2, with D possibly being TRBD1 (6 bases). Germline assignment: CDR1 GTSNPN and CDR2 SVGIG (reference sequence). This CDR3 spans 13 amino acids. The V end lost 7 bases, the J end lost 5 bases, and 17 bases lay between the germline ends. CDR3 coding DNA: TGTGCCTCCCGGACAGACGGCGTGTATGGCTACACCTTC. Its protein product is CASRTDGVYGYTF.

This clone was counted a single time. This chain links TRBV2 with TRBJ2-1; 8 nucleotides line up with TRBD2. V was clipped by 8 bases and J by 0 bases; unmatched bases: 6. The CDR3 has 15 residues. The germline V gene encodes CDR1 SNHLY and CDR2 FYNNEI. The CDR3 is CASRGGTSSYNEQFF. CDR3 nucleotides: TGTGCCAGCCGGGGGGGGACTAGCTCCTACAATGAGCAGTTCTTC.

Of note for this clone: The junction shows a germline mismatch at one end, possibly a read error. The chain is built from TRBV7-8 and TRBJ2-7, with D unresolved. Looked up from germline, CDR1 is SGHVS and CDR2 is FQNEAQ. This CDR3 contains 10 residues. CDR3 DNA sequence: TGTGCCAGCAGCTCCAACGAGCAGTACTTC. The encoded protein is CASSSNEQYF.

This clone was counted only a few times. The V gene is TRBV11-2, the J gene TRBJ1-1; D not resolved. The CDR3 totals 14 residues. CDR1 and CDR2 from the germline V gene are SGHAT and FQNNGV. V was cut by 2 bases and J by 1 base, with 8 bases left in between. The CDR3: CASSLLGGNTEAFF. DNA for the CDR3: TGTGCCAGCAGCTTACTCGGAGGGAACACTGAAGCTTTCTTT.

The V gene is TRBV14, the J gene TRBJ1-2; the match to TRBD1 covers 7 bases. Trimming took 5 bases from V and 7 from J; bases not matched to a gene: 4. This CDR3 contains 12 residues. Germline CDR1 SGHDN, CDR2 FVKESK. As DNA, the CDR3 is TGTGCCAGCAGCGGACAGGCCGGTGGCTACACCTTC. It yields the protein CASSGQAGGYTF.

The V and J genes are TRBV6-2 or TRBV6-3 and TRBJ2-1, with TRBD1 identical over 11 bases. V shed 4 bases, J shed 6 bases, and the junction held 5 bases outside the gene matches. This CDR3 has 15 residues. CDR1 is MNHEY, CDR2 SVGEGT, per germline. CDR3 loop: CASSWWDRGGNEQFF. The CDR3 bases are TGTGCCAGCAGTTGGTGGGACAGGGGGGGCAATGAGCAGTTCTTC.

This clone was recorded once. The chain recombines TRBV7-2 with TRBJ2-1; D is perhaps TRBD2 (6 bases). From germline, CDR1 is SGHTA and CDR2 FQGNSA. Trimming cost V 5 bases and J 3 bases, with 20 bases left between them. CDR3 length: 17 amino acids. The CDR3 sequence is CASSVNGRGTYYNEQFF. The CDR3 coding sequence is TGTGCCAGCAGCGTTAACGGCCGGGGGACTTACTACAATGAGCAGTTCTTC.

The sample holds one count of this clone. The chain uses TRBV19 and TRBJ2-5; D may be TRBD2 (5 bases). V lost 9 bases, J lost 9 bases, and 23 bases lay in between. Germline CDR1 is LNHDA and CDR2 is SQIVND (reference sequence). The CDR3 has 14 amino acids. The CDR3 sequence is CASVPPGVVLAQYF. CDR3 sequence (DNA): TGTGCCAGCGTCCCTCCCGGGGTGGTACTGGCCCAGTACTTC. The complete variable domain, with remaining parts taken from reference TRBV19 and TRBJ2-5, reads DGGITQSPKYLFRKEGQNVTLSCEQNLNHDAMYWYRQDPGQGLRLIYYSQIVNDFQKGDIAEGYSVSREKKESFPLTVTSAQKNPTAFYLCASVPPGVVLAQYFGPGTRLLVL.

The chain employs TRBV30 and TRBJ1-1, with D hard to call. V was clipped by 0 bases and J by 2 bases, with 7 bases between them. Germline V gene sequence: CDR1 GTSNPN, CDR2 SVGIG (reference sequence). The CDR3 extends over 13 amino acids. The CDR3 sequence is CAWSVSVNTEAFF. Written as DNA, the CDR3 is TGTGCCTGGAGTGTAAGCGTTAACACTGAAGCTTTCTTT.